Below, 28 T cell receptor beta chains from the same sample are listed, as sequenced in a study of blood T cell repertoires in COVID-19. Clones were sequenced by immunoSEQ multiplex PCR, and TCRdb holds only the in-frame ones, with some missing. The table records about 200,000 clones, approximately 90% of them present only once. The sample comprised peripheral blood. The receptor set was obtained from a human donor in a cohort sampled during active COVID-19.

The chain links TRBV5-1 to TRBJ1-4, with TRBD1 matching 9 bases. The CDR3 spans 18 residues. Trimming took 3 bases from V and 0 from J; bases not matched to a gene: 9. CDR1 is SGHRS and CDR2 is YFSETQ in the germline V gene. CDR3: CASSSPPGQGATNEKLFF. In nucleotides, the CDR3 is TGCGCCAGCAGCTCACCGCCGGGACAGGGCGCAACTAATGAAAAACTGTTTTTT.

The CDR3 here is CASSPAGTENTEAFF. The CDR3 bases are TGTGCCAGCAGTCCCGCCGGGACAGAGAACACTGAAGCTTTCTTT. V gene TRBV5-4 combines with J gene TRBJ1-1, with 7 nucleotides matching TRBD1. There are 15 residues in the CDR3. With V trimmed by 5 bases and J by 1 base, 8 bases remained unmatched. CDR1 is SGHNT, CDR2 YYREEE, per germline (reference sequence).

The rearrangement joins TRBV28 to TRBJ1-5; TRBD1 agrees at 10 bases. The CDR3 runs to 19 residues. V lost 6 bases and J lost 0; bases outside the gene matches: 14. Germline CDR1 is MDHEN and CDR2 is SYDVKM. This chain's CDR3 is CASSAGWDRGSYSNQPQHF. CDR3 DNA: TGTGCCAGCAGCGCCGGATGGGACAGGGGATCCTATAGCAATCAGCCCCAGCATTTT.

The V call is TRBV2, the J call TRBJ2-5; D is unclear. This CDR3 spans 14 amino acids. Germline CDR1 and CDR2: SNHLY and FYNNEI. V lost 1 base, J lost 0 bases, and 6 bases lay in between. The CDR3 nucleotides read TGTGCCAGCAGTGAAGACAGATACCAAGAGACCCAGTACTTC. It is translated as CASSEDRYQETQYF. The full variable domain, in which reference TRBV2 and TRBJ2-5 provide the parts outside the CDR3, is EPEVTQTPSHQVTQMGQEVILRCVPISNHLYFYWYRQILGQKVEFLVSFYNNEISEKSEIFDDQFSVERPDGSNFTLKIRSTKLEDSAMYFCASSEDRYQETQYFGPGTRLLVL.

The chain employs TRBV10-2 and TRBJ2-2; TRBD2 matches at 8 bases. Germline CDR1 WSHSY, CDR2 SAAADI. After removal of 6 bases from V and 7 bases from J, the junction contained 10 bases not matched to a gene. The CDR3 length is 15 residues. CDR3 coding DNA: TGCGCCAGCAGCCCCGGGACTAGGTTCTTCGGGGAGCTGTTTTTT. Protein: CASSPGTRFFGELFF.

J is TRBJ2-7 and V is TRBV11-2, with TRBD1 identical over 7 bases. The length of the CDR3 is 13 residues. The germline V gene encodes CDR1 SGHAT and CDR2 FQNNGV. The trim removed 5 bases at V and 2 bases at J, leaving 3 bases unmatched. The CDR3 sequence: CASSQDRAYEQYF. CDR3 nucleotides: TGTGCCAGCAGCCAAGACAGGGCCTACGAGCAGTACTTC.

This clone was recorded only once. The genes are TRBV7-8 and TRBJ2-6; D might be TRBD1 (5 bases). V lost 5 bases and J lost 2, with 10 bases in between. Germline V gene lookup returns CDR1 SGHVS and CDR2 FQNEAQ. The CDR3 spans 15 residues. The CDR3 nucleotides read TGTGCCAGCAGCCCACAGGCCCCTGGGGCCAACGTCCTGACTTTC. It specifies CASSPQAPGANVLTF.

The J gene is TRBJ2-1, the V gene TRBV29-1; D is possibly TRBD1 (6 bases). Trimming removed 7 bases from V and 7 bases from J, with 11 bases in between. The germline V gene encodes CDR1 SQVTM and CDR2 ANQGSEA. The CDR3 is 11 amino acids. CDR3 nucleotides: TGCAGCGGGGGACACACGAATGAGCAGTTCTTC. The encoded protein is CSGGHTNEQFF.

The CDR3 DNA follows: TGTGCCAGCAGCGTAGGGGGTTCCGGACAGGGCTATGGCTACACCTTC. Its protein product is CASSVGGSGQGYGYTF. The chain links TRBV9 to TRBJ1-2; TRBD1 matches 8 bases. The J segment lost 4 bases and the V segment lost 0 bases, leaving 8 bases of the junction unmatched. The CDR3 is 16 residues long. Germline loops: CDR1 SGDLS, CDR2 YYNGEE.

This chain connects TRBV2 to TRBJ1-5; D is possibly TRBD1 (6 bases). This CDR3 is built from 15 residues. Germline CDR1 reads SNHLY; CDR2 reads FYNNEI. V dropped 6 bases and J dropped 2 bases, with 14 bases sitting between them. The CDR3 DNA is TGTGCCAGCAGGGCGGACAGCGGCGGCAATCAGCCCCAGCATTTT. It translates to CASRADSGGNQPQHF.

The genes are TRBV4-1 and TRBJ1-2; D is unclear. The CDR3 is made up of 11 amino acids. CDR1 and CDR2 from the germline V gene are MGHRA and YSYEKL. V was pared by 5 bases and J by 6 bases, with 7 bases between. The CDR3 sequence: CASSLADGYTF. DNA of the CDR3: TGCGCCAGCAGCTTAGCGGATGGCTACACCTTC.

The chain uses TRBV19 and TRBJ2-1; TRBD2 matches 16 bases. This CDR3 has 18 amino acids. CDR1 is LNHDA and CDR2 is SQIVND in the germline V gene (reference sequence). With 5 bases clipped from V and 6 bases from J, the junction kept 10 bases outside the gene matches. CDR3 in amino acids: CASSPGTSGRGVSNEQFF. CDR3 DNA: TGTGCCAGTAGTCCAGGGACTAGCGGGAGGGGCGTCAGCAATGAGCAGTTCTTC.

V gene TRBV19 combines with J gene TRBJ1-3, with TRBD1 matching over 9 bases. This CDR3 contains 14 residues. Germline V gene data show CDR1 as LNHDA and CDR2 as SQIVND (reference sequence). Trimming cost V 10 bases and J 3 bases; bases outside gene matches: 7. As DNA, the CDR3 is TGTGCCACCACACAGGGGGCCGGTGGAAACACCATATATTTT. It is translated as CATTQGAGGNTIYF.

The gene calls are TRBV9 and TRBJ2-2; D is unresolved. V was cut by 3 bases and J by 3 bases, with 3 bases left in between. This CDR3 spans 12 amino acids. Germline-derived CDR1 and CDR2 are SGDLS and YYNGEE. DNA for the CDR3: TGTGCCAGCAGCGCCGACACCGGGGAGCTGTTTTTT. Translation: CASSADTGELFF.

This sequence joins TRBV18 and TRBJ2-1; TRBD2 might be the D (5 bases). Germline V gene data show CDR1 as KGHSH and CDR2 as LQKENI. V lost 0 bases and J lost 0, with 9 bases in between. The CDR3 totals 16 residues. Here the CDR3 reads CASSPPPGGSYNEQFF. As DNA, the CDR3 is TGTGCCAGCTCACCACCGCCAGGAGGCTCCTACAATGAGCAGTTCTTC.

The chain recombines TRBV5-6 with TRBJ1-3; 8 nucleotides align to TRBD1. Germline CDR1 and CDR2: SGHDT and YYEEEE. V lost 5 bases to trimming and J lost 2 bases; unmatched junction nucleotides: 3. There are 14 residues in the CDR3. The CDR3 nucleotides are TGTGCCAGCAGGTCGACAGGGGCTGGAAACACCATATATTTT. It encodes CASRSTGAGNTIYF.

This clone was recorded a few times. The chain has TRBV30 and TRBJ2-3; D is unclear. Deletions cut 4 bases from V and 0 bases from J, with 8 bases between. The CDR3 covers 13 residues. Germline V lookup: CDR1 GTSNPN, CDR2 SVGIG (reference sequence). The CDR3 protein is CAWTPGSTDTQYF. The CDR3 bases are TGTGCCTGGACCCCCGGGAGCACAGATACGCAGTATTTT. Using reference TRBV30 and TRBJ2-3 for the parts outside the CDR3, the full variable domain is SQTIHQWPATLVQPVGSPLSLECTVEGTSNPNLYWYRQAAGRGLQLLFYSVGIGQISSEVPQNLSASRPQDRQFILSSKKLLLSDSGFYLCAWTPGSTDTQYFGPGTRLTVL.

V usage is TRBV7-2 and J usage is TRBJ2-7, with D perhaps TRBD1 (5 bases). Trimming took 1 base from V and 6 from J, leaving 19 bases between them. The CDR3 sequence is 16 residues long. Germline CDR1 SGHTA, CDR2 FQGNSA. In DNA form, the CDR3 reads TGTGCCAGCAGCTTAGTTGGCGGAGATATGGGGCCCGAGCAGTACTTC. It codes for CASSLVGGDMGPEQYF. Full variable domain (rest looked up from reference TRBV7-2 and TRBJ2-7): GAGVSQSPSNKVTEKGKDVELRCDPISGHTALYWYRQSLGQGLEFLIYFQGNSAPDKSGLPSDRFSAERTGGSVSTLTIQRTQQEDSAVYLCASSLVGGDMGPEQYFGPGTRLTVT.

The genes are TRBV6-5 and TRBJ2-1; 8 bases are shared with TRBD1. The CDR3 consists of 14 residues. CDR1 is MNHEY and CDR2 is SVGAGI in the germline V gene. Germline trimming cut 8 bases from V and 4 bases from J; bases unmatched to any gene: 7. CDR3 in amino acids: CASADRASYNEQFF. CDR3 nucleotides: TGTGCCAGCGCGGACAGGGCGTCGTACAATGAGCAGTTCTTC.

Here the CDR3 DNA reads TGTGCCAGCAGCTTGGGACAGACATTCTCTGGAAACACCATATATTTT. Translating it yields CASSLGQTFSGNTIYF. The chain recombines TRBV5-5 with TRBJ1-3, with D maybe TRBD1 (5 bases). This CDR3 has 16 amino acids. Germline CDR1 reads SGHKS; CDR2 reads YYEKEE (reference sequence). V was cut by 0 bases and J by 0 bases, with 10 bases left in between.

CDR3 nucleotide sequence: TGTGCCAGCAGCTTCACAGGGATCACCTACAATGAGCAGTTCTTC. Translated, it gives CASSFTGITYNEQFF. The gene calls are TRBV7-2 and TRBJ2-1, with D perhaps matching TRBD1 (6 bases). This CDR3 is 15 amino acids long. Germline CDR1 SGHTA, CDR2 FQGNSA. V lost 3 bases to trimming and J lost 2 bases, with 11 bases between them.

The V call is TRBV7-9, the J call TRBJ2-7; 10 bases match TRBD1. With V trimmed by 4 bases and J by 2 bases, 5 bases remained unmatched. Germline lookup yields CDR1 SEHNR and CDR2 FQNEAQ (reference sequence). This CDR3 contains 15 residues. Written as DNA, the CDR3 is TGTGCCAGCAGCTCGGGACAGGGGTTCCCCTACGAGCAGTACTTC. It translates to CASSSGQGFPYEQYF.

The CDR3 here is CACHGTGPYEQYF. CDR3 nucleotide sequence: TGTGCCTGCCACGGGACAGGGCCATACGAGCAGTACTTC. The rearrangement joins TRBV30 to TRBJ2-7; TRBD1 agrees at 9 bases. V gave up 6 bases and J gave up 4 bases; unmatched junction bases: 7. The CDR3 runs to 13 residues. Germline CDR1 and CDR2: GTSNPN and SVGIG (reference sequence). Combining the CDR3 with reference TRBV30 and TRBJ2-7 gives the whole variable domain SQTIHQWPATLVQPVGSPLSLECTVEGTSNPNLYWYRQAAGRGLQLLFYSVGIGQISSEVPQNLSASRPQDRQFILSSKKLLLSDSGFYLCACHGTGPYEQYFGPGTRLTVT.

CDR3 in amino acids: CAWDGTGRVNTEAFF. The CDR3 bases are TGTGCCTGGGATGGGACAGGGAGAGTGAACACTGAAGCTTTCTTT. The V call is TRBV30, the J call TRBJ1-1; 9 bases line up with TRBD1. Germline values: CDR1 GTSNPN, CDR2 SVGIG (reference sequence). The CDR3 has 15 amino acids. V lost 5 bases to trimming and J lost 0 bases; unmatched junction nucleotides: 7.

V is TRBV11-3 and J is TRBJ2-1; the match to TRBD1 covers 8 bases. Germline V CDR1 and CDR2: SGHNT, YENEEA. V lost 1 base, J lost 9 bases, and 5 bases stayed unmatched. This CDR3 spans 14 amino acids. CDR3 in DNA: TGTGCCAGCAGCTTAGGTCAGGGGGCGGGTGAGCAGTTCTTC. It specifies CASSLGQGAGEQFF.

This rearrangement joins TRBV7-2 to TRBJ1-6, with TRBD1 identical over 9 bases. The germline V gene has CDR1 SGHTA and CDR2 FQGNSA. The CDR3 is 15 residues long. J was trimmed by 8 bases and V by 6 bases; bases with no gene match: 8. The CDR3 DNA is TGTGCCAGCAGAATAGGGGACAGGGACGATTCACCCCTCCACTTT. This codes for CASRIGDRDDSPLHF.

This clone came up once. The V and J genes are TRBV21-1 and TRBJ1-6. TRBV21-1 is flagged as a pseudogene. The CDR3 extends over 15 amino acids. CDR3 bases: TGTGCCAGCAGCAAAGGAGGGCCTCTAAATTCACCCCTCCACTTT. It encodes CASSKGGPLNSPLHF.

The V gene is TRBV7-2, the J gene TRBJ2-1; TRBD2 aligns across 11 bases. Germline values: CDR1 SGHTA, CDR2 FQGNSA. Trimming took 5 bases from V and 6 from J; bases not matched to a gene: 3. The CDR3 has 14 amino acids. The CDR3 coding sequence is TGTGCCAGCAGCCCGGGACTAGCGGTCAATGAGCAGTTCTTC. This gives the protein CASSPGLAVNEQFF.